The 25 T cell receptor beta chains in this list originate from one sample, sequenced in a study of shared clonotypes between healthy human individuals (dated by TCRdb to 2019 to 2021). The method behind the library was the immunoSEQ multiplex PCR assay. Sourced from immuneACCESS, this table was stored by TCRdb with only in-frame sequences that have V and J called. A share of the clones is absent; for the studies checked, an unresolved V gene accounts for under half, and the remainder has no known explanation. This sample has 650,000 to 750,000 clones in its table, and around 72% of those were observed once. The ten largest clones take up about 1.7% of the sample. What was sequenced was memory CD4+ T cells sorted from blood. The cell subset or site label here, explained by the study, means: CD45RA-negative fraction. All receptors come from a woman aged 25 to 39 in good health.

This sequence joins TRBV28 and TRBJ1-2, with D possibly being TRBD1 (6 bases). Trimming shortened V by 4 bases and J by 4 bases, and 37 bases separated the two germline ends. CDR1 and CDR2 (germline): MDHEN, SYDVKM. CDR3 length equals 22 residues. Here the CDR3 reads CASSSRSDTYADSVHRFYGYTF. The CDR3 coding sequence is TGTGCCAGCAGTTCGAGATCGGACACTTACGCGGACAGCGTTCATCGATTCTATGGCTACACCTTC.

The chain carries TRBV19 and TRBJ1-5, with D tentatively TRBD1 (6 bases). Trimming left V 8 bases short and J 5 bases short, with 13 bases between. Germline CDR1 reads LNHDA; CDR2 reads SQIVND (reference sequence). The CDR3 is 13 residues long. DNA of the CDR3: TGTGCCAGTCAAACAGGGTTACATCAGCCCCAGCATTTT. This gives the protein CASQTGLHQPQHF.

The rearrangement uses TRBV11-2 and TRBJ1-2; no reliable D call. Germline V gives CDR1 SGHAT, CDR2 FQNNGV. The CDR3 is 14 amino acids. V lost 1 base to trimming and J lost 2 bases, with 8 bases between them. CDR3 protein: CASSLGPSNYGYTF. The CDR3 bases are TGTGCCAGCAGCTTAGGGCCATCGAACTATGGCTACACCTTC.

V gene TRBV5-1 combines with J gene TRBJ1-3; D is unresolved. The germline V gene encodes CDR1 SGHRS and CDR2 YFSETQ. Trimming removed 0 bases at V and 0 bases at J, with 10 bases between. This CDR3 is built from 16 residues. The DNA for the CDR3 is TGCGCCAGCAGCTTGGGAGCAGTATACTCTGGAAACACCATATATTTT. Residues: CASSLGAVYSGNTIYF.

In its sample, this clone was seen a few times. The sample carries other DNA sequences with the same CDR3. This chain links TRBV5-1 with TRBJ2-1; no firm D call. In germline, CDR1 is SGHRS, CDR2 YFSETQ. The V end lost 4 bases, the J end lost 0 bases, and 11 bases lay between the germline ends. This CDR3 is built from 15 residues. In DNA, the CDR3 is TGCGCCAGCAGCCCGGACCGGAGCTCCTACAATGAGCAGTTCTTC. This gives the protein CASSPDRSSYNEQFF.

This clone was observed a single time. The V and J genes are TRBV29-1 and TRBJ2-1; the D is unclear. Germline loops: CDR1 SQVTM, CDR2 ANQGSEA. The V end was cut by 6 bases, the J end by 5 bases, with 8 bases between. This CDR3 contains 11 residues. The CDR3 protein is CSVLGHNEQFF. CDR3 bases: TGCAGCGTACTGGGTCACAATGAGCAGTTCTTC.

This sequence joins TRBV12-5 and TRBJ2-4; 7 nucleotides agree with TRBD2. V lost 7 bases to trimming and J lost 4 bases; unmatched junction nucleotides: 4. CDR1 is LGHNT, CDR2 FRNRAP, per germline. This CDR3 has 13 amino acids. In DNA, the CDR3 is TGTGCTAGTGCCCCAGCGGGGAAAAACATTCAGTACTTC. It specifies CASAPAGKNIQYF.

The chain has TRBV11-2 and TRBJ2-7; no definite D call. Trimming removed 4 bases from V and 7 bases from J, with 26 bases in between. CDR1 is SGHAT and CDR2 is FQNNGV in the germline V gene. The CDR3 spans 17 residues. The CDR3 protein is CASSSQPGSVSLGEQYF. The CDR3 DNA follows: TGTGCCAGCAGCTCCCAGCCGGGCTCCGTCTCCCTAGGTGAGCAGTACTTC.

The gene calls are TRBV6-1 and TRBJ1-4; no clear D gene. Germline V gene sequence: CDR1 MNHNS, CDR2 SASEGT. V lost 0 bases to trimming and J lost 7 bases, with 9 bases between them. This CDR3 has 14 residues. The CDR3 DNA follows: TGTGCCAGCAGTGAAGCGATGTCGGTTGAAAAACTGTTTTTT. Translation: CASSEAMSVEKLFF.

Remarks on this clone: Different DNA sequences within this sample yield the same CDR3. The chain uses TRBV5-1 and TRBJ2-1; 10 bases line up with TRBD2. CDR1 and CDR2 (germline): SGHRS, YFSETQ. V shed 7 bases, J shed 4 bases, and the junction held 8 bases outside the gene matches. The CDR3 length is 15 residues. DNA for the CDR3: TGCGCCAGCTCGCCCTCTAGCGGGGGTTACAATGAGCAGTTCTTC. Its translation: CASSPSSGGYNEQFF.

The V call is TRBV25-1, the J call TRBJ2-7; 10 bases map to TRBD2. CDR1 MGHDK and CDR2 SYGVNS come from the germline V gene. This CDR3 comprises 14 residues. After removal of 7 bases from V and 6 bases from J, the junction contained 9 bases not matched to a gene. CDR3 sequence reads: CASNPPGLAFEQYF. CDR3 sequence (DNA): TGTGCCAGCAACCCACCGGGACTAGCGTTCGAGCAGTACTTC.

This chain joins TRBV5-1 and TRBJ1-2; 9 bases are a match to TRBD1. CDR1 is SGHRS, CDR2 YFSETQ, per germline. This CDR3 is built from 14 residues. J was trimmed by 2 bases and V by 4 bases; bases with no gene match: 3. The CDR3 DNA sequence: TGCGCCAGCAGCACTGGGACAGGGAACTATGGCTACACCTTC. This gives the protein CASSTGTGNYGYTF.

Regarding this clone: A read error may be the cause here, since a much bigger clone is one base away. This chain joins TRBV2 and TRBJ1-2; TRBD1 agrees at 10 bases. With 6 bases clipped from V and 6 bases from J, the junction kept 4 bases outside the gene matches. The CDR3 covers 13 residues. CDR1 and CDR2 (germline): SNHLY, FYNNEI. The CDR3 DNA reads as TGTGCCAGCAGCCTCGGGACAGGGGATGGCTACACCTTC. Translating gives CASSLGTGDGYTF.

Remarks on this clone: This likely stems from a read error, as it lies one base from a far larger clone. The same CDR3 is also encoded by other DNA sequences in this sample. This chain links TRBV25-1 with TRBJ1-2; perhaps TRBD1 as D (5 bases). The CDR3 consists of 12 residues. Germline V lookup: CDR1 MGHDK, CDR2 SYGVNS. CDR3 nucleotide sequence: TGTGCCAGCAGTGGGGACGGCTATGGCTACACCTTT. Protein: CASSGDGYGYTF.

The chain is built from TRBV19 and TRBJ2-1; the D call may be TRBD1 or TRBD2 (8 bases each). V lost 2 bases and J lost 1, with 18 bases in between. CDR1 is LNHDA and CDR2 is SQIVND in the germline V gene (reference sequence). The CDR3 spans 18 residues. This CDR3 is CASSIQGAPSGSYNEQFF. CDR3 DNA sequence: TGTGCCAGTAGTATACAGGGGGCGCCTAGCGGGTCCTACAATGAGCAGTTCTTC.

This clone was seen a few times. The chain is built from TRBV6-1 and TRBJ2-3; no definite D call. Trimming pared 5 bases from V and 6 bases from J, leaving 15 bases between. The CDR3 length is 14 residues. Germline loops: CDR1 MNHNS, CDR2 SASEGT. CDR3 coding DNA: TGTGCCAGCAGTCCCTCCTCCGTGTTGGATACGCAGTATTTT. As protein: CASSPSSVLDTQYF.

The chain links TRBV19 to TRBJ2-7; 11 nucleotides match TRBD1. CDR1 and CDR2 (germline): LNHDA, SQIVND (reference sequence). CDR3 length equals 15 residues. V was pared by 5 bases and J by 0 bases, with 3 bases of the junction left unmatched. The chain's CDR3 is CASSSGTGGSYEQYF. The CDR3 region has the DNA TGTGCCAGTAGTTCCGGGACAGGGGGCTCCTACGAGCAGTACTTC.

In this sample, this clone turned up once. The rearrangement uses TRBV27 and TRBJ1-2, with a tentative D call TRBD1 (6 bases). Deletions cut 0 bases from V and 7 bases from J, with 15 bases between. CDR3 size: 15 residues. Germline V gene lookup returns CDR1 MNHEY and CDR2 SMNVEV (reference sequence). As DNA, the CDR3 is TGTGCCAGCAGTTTATCCCAAGGGGGGGGCGGTGGCTACACCTTC. Amino acids: CASSLSQGGGGGYTF.

The DNA of the CDR3 is TGTGCCATCAGTGAGACGGGACAGGGAATCGCGCAAGGTGGCTACACCTTC. Its translation: CAISETGQGIAQGGYTF. This rearrangement joins TRBV10-3 to TRBJ1-2; 9 positions match TRBD1. Germline CDR1 is ENHRY and CDR2 is SYGVKD. With V trimmed by 2 bases and J by 7 bases, 14 bases remained unmatched. The CDR3 spans 17 residues.

This chain links TRBV28 with TRBJ2-5; no definite D call. Near its end, the DNA agrees better with TRBJ2-7, so the J call may be wrong. This CDR3 spans 14 amino acids. Germline V CDR1 and CDR2: MDHEN, SYDVKM. The CDR3 spells CASSLYLVNYEQYF. The CDR3 nucleotides read TGTGCCAGCAGTTTATACCTGGTGAACTACGAGCAGTACTTC.

This clone was seen only once. CDR3 sequence (DNA): TGTGCCAGCAGCTTGGAGAGGAACACTGAAGCTTTCTTT. This gives the protein CASSLERNTEAFF. The chain links TRBV5-8 to TRBJ1-1; D remains unclear. The CDR3 is made up of 13 amino acids. From germline, CDR1 is SGHTS and CDR2 YDEGEE. The V and J ends lost 0 bases and 1 base respectively, with 4 bases between them. Using reference TRBV5-8 and TRBJ1-1 for the parts outside the CDR3, the full variable domain is EAGVTQSPTHLIKTRGQQATLRCSPISGHTSVYWYQQALGLGLQFLLWYDEGEERNRGNFPPRFSGRQFPNYSSELNVNALELEDSALYLCASSLERNTEAFFGQGTRLTVV.

The chain has TRBV21-1 and TRBJ1-5. TRBV21-1 is annotated as a pseudogene. This CDR3 spans 11 amino acids. The CDR3, as DNA: TGTGCCAGCAGCAACCATCAGCCCCAGCATTTT. It encodes CASSNHQPQHF.

The chain uses TRBV28 and TRBJ2-7, with D perhaps TRBD1 (5 bases). This CDR3 spans 12 amino acids. The V end was cut by 3 bases, the J end by 6 bases, with 9 bases between. Germline CDR1 MDHEN, CDR2 SYDVKM. CDR3 bases: TGTGCCAGCAGTTTCTGGGGCCTCGAGCAGTACTTC. The encoded protein is CASSFWGLEQYF.

The rearrangement links TRBV18 to TRBJ1-5, with 8 bases matching TRBD1. The germline gives CDR1 KGHSH, CDR2 LQKENI. The CDR3 has 15 residues. Trimming at V came to 2 bases and at J to 6 bases, leaving 6 bases not matched to a gene. The CDR3 loop is CASSPNTGGSQPQHF. The DNA of the CDR3 is TGTGCCAGCTCACCAAATACAGGGGGAAGTCAGCCCCAGCATTTT.

Only a few counts were recorded for this clone. The rearrangement joins TRBV7-2 to TRBJ2-7; D might be TRBD2 (6 bases). Trimming took 4 bases from V and 6 from J, leaving 19 bases between them. The CDR3 length is 15 residues. Germline V gene sequence: CDR1 SGHTA, CDR2 FQGNSA. The CDR3 bases are TGTGCCAGCAGCTCAAAATCCTCGACTAGTGGCGAGCAGTACTTC. It translates to CASSSKSSTSGEQYF.